This paragraph covers one T cell receptor (beta chain) sequence. This clone was recorded a few times. This clone's antigen is unknown. Base qualities are missing; no much larger clone stands one base away. Collaborating institutions collected whole blood in K2EDTA tubes following their own protocols. For TCRbeta analysis, collaborators shipped samples as frozen whole blood, isolated PBMCs, or DNA extracted from either of those sample types. These data originate in a study of blood T cell repertoires in COVID-19 (dated by TCRdb to 2020 to 2022). Regarding the research as a whole: The collaborator samples originated in the United States, Italy and Spain and spanned the acute and convalescent phases of COVID-19. The sample metadata nearly always contained a de-identified subject ID, COVID-19 status, age in years and sex. HLA class I and class II types, where available, came from metadata supplied by the sample provider rather than from assay-based typing. The material from the prospective study consisted of cDNA or gDNA derived from T cells, B-cell-depleted T cells, or PBMCs. Subjects who had been exposed to COVID-19, were actively infected with it, or had recovered from it provided the deeply sampled blood TCRbeta repertoires that made up the dataset. A freely available public database, intended as a resource for researchers studying the immune response to SARS-CoV-2, is where the repertoires were released. Samples were obtained from the ongoing ImmuneRACE study (first 160 participants) and from over a thousand subjects provided by 6 global collaborators. Results and caveats for the whole study, not just this receptor: The quantity of clinical and demographic metadata differed by source and by participant and was supplied without curation.

V has 5 bases trimmed and J has 2 bases trimmed; junction bases matching no gene number 7. CDR1 and CDR2 are read off the germline V gene as SGHTA and FQGNSA. The CDR3 measures 15 amino acids from cysteine to phenylalanine. Only the CDR3 DNA is retained, 45 bases long and in frame from the first base. The immunoSEQ Assay, a bias-controlled multiplex PCR, was used to amplify TCRbeta CDR3 regions from genomic DNA. The authors' pipeline ran thus. Within the assay, amplification of reference gene primers was used to estimate how many nucleated cells each sample contained. To quantify the absolute abundance of each unique TCRbeta CDR3 rearrangement, sequence reads were collapsed and filtered. For each sample, productive Simpson clonality was calculated as the square root of Simpson's diversity index across productive rearrangements. The clones in this table, taken by TCRdb from immuneACCESS, are in-frame only. Not every clone is retained; where verified, under half of the shortfall comes from an unresolved V gene, and the cause of the rest is unknown. D and trimming come from the DNA, and the V and J calls and clone size come from that table. Counted in this sample were about 53,000 clones; 65% to 80% of them appeared once. The top ten hold about 16% of the sample.

The specimen was peripheral blood. This receptor was taken from a human donor with active or convalescent COVID-19. The donor label of this sample is uncertain. The rearranged segments are TRBV7-2 and TRBJ2-7, with 9 central nucleotides matching TRBD2. CDR3 region: CASSGGLARTYEQYF. The sequence in DNA is TGTGCCAGCAGCGGCGGACTAGCGAGGACCTACGAGCAGTACTTC.